These T cell receptor beta chains were read from a single sample in a study of beta chain features in type 1 diabetes. Only in-frame clones appear in the TCRdb table, and some are missing; sequencing was by immunoSEQ multiplex PCR. The sample has 160,000 or so clones, approximately 8.8% seen once. What was sequenced was central memory CD4+ T cells from blood. Receptors were obtained from a woman in her thirties with type 1 diabetes. Both conserved end residues are part of each CDR3. A D gene is named only where the DNA matches it firmly. A row's size may be missing; if present it is once, few, many or a size class.

D gene	J gene	clone size	V gene	CDR3 protein	CDR3 DNA
TRBD1	TRBJ2-1	NA	TRBV5-1	CASSLGTGSYNEQFF	TGCGCCAGCAGCTTGGGGACAGGCTCCTACAATGAGCAGTTCTTC
NA	TRBJ1-1	few	TRBV4-1	CASRRVSGNTEAFF	TGCGCCAGCAGGAGGGTGTCGGGGAACACTGAAGCTTTCTTT
TRBD1	TRBJ2-7	NA	TRBV9	CASSARGQGADYEQYF	TGTGCCAGCAGCGCTAGGGGACAGGGGGCGGACTACGAGCAGTACTTC
NA	TRBJ2-5	NA	TRBV7-2	CASSDRRGTQYF	TGTGCCAGCAGCGATCGAAGGGGGACCCAGTACTTC
NA	TRBJ2-3	NA	TRBV7-6	CASSYRRAGQNTDTQYF	TGTGCCAGCAGCTACCGGCGAGCGGGACAAAACACAGATACGCAGTATTTT
NA	TRBJ1-3	NA	TRBV2	CASSELQPDSGNTIYF	TGTGCCAGCAGTGAACTACAGCCTGACTCTGGAAACACCATATATTTT
NA	TRBJ2-7	few	TRBV18	CASSPSQIYEQYF	TGTGCCAGCTCACCATCCCAAATCTACGAGCAGTACTTC
TRBD1	TRBJ2-7	few	TRBV6-1	CATGTALYEQYF	TGTGCCACCGGGACAGCGCTCTACGAGCAGTACTTC
NA	TRBJ2-1	few	TRBV11-2	CASSIQERRNEQFF	TGTGCCAGCAGCATCCAGGAGCGGAGGAATGAGCAGTTCTTC
TRBD1	TRBJ2-7	few	TRBV2	CASSEFAGGQGQGEQYF	TGTGCCAGCAGTGAATTCGCCGGCGGACAGGGTCAGGGCGAGCAGTACTTC
NA	TRBJ2-7	few	TRBV1	CTSSQLTSGRYEQYF	TGCACCAGCAGCCAATTGACTAGCGGGAGGTACGAGCAGTACTTC
TRBD2	TRBJ2-5	few	TRBV5-1	CASSLFGTSRETQYF	TGCGCCAGCAGCTTGTTTGGGACTAGCAGAGAGACCCAGTACTTC
NA	TRBJ2-3	few	TRBV9	CASSPPTETDTQYF	TGTGCCAGCAGCCCACCGACAGAAACAGATACGCAGTATTTT
NA	TRBJ2-2	few	TRBV28	CAASGLPNTGELFF	TGCGCCGCTTCTGGACTTCCGAACACCGGGGAGCTGTTTTTT
TRBD2	TRBJ2-3	few	TRBV7-9	CASSPTGTRFRGDTQYF	TGTGCCAGCAGCCCGACCGGGACTAGATTTCGGGGAGATACGCAGTATTTT